This T cell receptor beta chain originates from a study of blood T cell repertoires in COVID-19. As for the study in general: Whether acute or convalescent, the COVID-19 samples came from the United States, Italy and Spain. In each case, the material was cDNA or gDNA derived from T cells, B-cell-depleted T cells, or PBMCs.

This clone was recorded only once. The CDR3 loop spans 19 amino acids. Per the germline V gene, CDR1 is LNHDA and CDR2 is SQIVND (reference sequence). Germline trimming cut 4 bases from V and 4 bases from J; bases unmatched to any gene: 14. Authors' data handling: The authors estimated nucleated cell counts from reference gene primer amplification. Profiling relied on immunoSEQ multiplex PCR, and the TCRdb table lists in-frame clones only, not all of them. V, J and clone size are those of that table, while D and trimming were read from the DNA. Of over 300,000 clones in the sample, 90% were seen once.

The source material was peripheral blood. The TCR sequence derives from a man between 18 and 29 years old with active or convalescent COVID-19. This sequence joins TRBV19 and TRBJ2-1; 12 nucleotides match TRBD1. This CDR3 is CASSKGQGARTTLYNEQFF. In nucleotides, the CDR3 is TGTGCCAGTAGTAAGGGACAGGGGGCGAGGACTACCTTGTACAATGAGCAGTTCTTC. Combining the CDR3 with reference TRBV19 and TRBJ2-1 gives the whole variable domain DGGITQSPKYLFRKEGQNVTLSCEQNLNHDAMYWYRQDPGQGLRLIYYSQIVNDFQKGDIAEGYSVSREKKESFPLTVTSAQKNPTAFYLCASSKGQGARTTLYNEQFFGPGTRLTVL.